Here is one T cell receptor beta chain with its context. The CDR3 is 14 residues long. The V and J ends lost 5 bases and 3 bases, in that order; junction bases with no gene match: 1. Germline CDR1 is MNHEY and CDR2 is SMNVEV (reference sequence). The sample is drawn from a study of technical replicates of blood from a few donors. TCRdb's copy holds only in-frame clones and misses some; the assay was immunoSEQ multiplex PCR. The sample has approximately 85,000 clones, approximately 93% seen once. Sequenced: T cells isolated from PBMCs. The V call is TRBV27, the J call TRBJ2-7; TRBD2 aligns across 13 bases. The receptor was derived from a human donor in good health. The CDR3: CASSGTSGNYEQYF. The DNA of the CDR3 is TGTGCCAGCAGTGGGACTAGCGGGAACTACGAGCAGTACTTC.